A selection of T cell receptor beta chains follows, all from one sample in a study of OX40 agonist ivuxolimab in advanced cancers. The table came from immunoSEQ multiplex PCR; TCRdb's copy has only in-frame clones and leaves some out. The table has about 90,000 clones, roughly nine tenths seen once. The specimen was CD4+ or CD8+ T cells sorted from blood, collected in a trial of the OX40 agonist ivuxolimab. The origin of the receptors is an adult with an advanced solid tumor such as melanoma, head and neck, liver or kidney cancer. Both conserved end residues are part of each CDR3. The order of the fields is J gene, D gene, clone size, V gene, CDR3 DNA, CDR3 protein. The D gene is left open where the match is weak. A row's size may be missing; if present it is once, few, many or a size class.

>TRBJ2-5|TRBD2|NA|TRBV7-3
TGTGCCAACGACCGGGGGGGCCAAGAGACCCAGTACTTC
CANDRGGQETQYF
>TRBJ2-1|TRBD2|NA|TRBV15
TGTGCCACCAGCAGAGGCGGTTGGACTAGCGGGAGGGGGGTAGGCCCCGATGAGCAGTTCTTC
CATSRGGWTSGRGVGPDEQFF
>TRBJ2-5|NA|NA|TRBV5-1
TGCGCCAGCAGCTTGAATCCAGGGGCCCAAGAGACCCAGTACTTC
CASSLNPGAQETQYF
>TRBJ2-7|NA|once|TRBV2
TGTGCCAGCAGTCCAACAGGGACCGAGCAGTACTTC
CASSPTGTEQYF
>TRBJ1-5|NA|NA|TRBV19
TGTGCCAGTACTCTCACCGGGACAACCAATCAGCCCCAGCATTTT
CASTLTGTTNQPQHF
>TRBJ1-6|NA|NA|TRBV29-1
TGCAGCGTTCGGGGGACGGCCGATTCACCCCTCCACTTT
CSVRGTADSPLHF
>TRBJ2-7|TRBD2|NA|TRBV7-9
TGTGCCAGCAGCCCCGGGACTAGAATCTACGAGCAGTACTTC
CASSPGTRIYEQYF
>TRBJ2-3|TRBD2|NA|TRBV10-1
TGCGCCAGCAGTGAGGGACTAGCACGAGATACGCAGTATTTT
CASSEGLARDTQYF
>TRBJ2-7|TRBD2|NA|TRBV6-1
TGTGCCAGCAGTGAAGGGGAGCGGGAGTTCGACGAGCAGTACTTC
CASSEGEREFDEQYF
>TRBJ2-5|NA|NA|TRBV28
TGTGCCAGCACCTCAGGGGGAGGAGAGACCCAGTACTTC
CASTSGGGETQYF
>TRBJ2-5|TRBD2|NA|TRBV7-2
TGTGCCAGCAGCTCTCTAGCGGGGGTAGAGACCCAGTACTTC
CASSSLAGVETQYF
>TRBJ2-7|NA|NA|TRBV21-1
TGTGCCAGCAGCAAAACGGGACAGGGTGAAGTCGTCGTTGGCTCAAACGATTACGAGCAGTACTTC
CASSKTGQGEVVVGSNDYEQYF
>TRBJ2-5|NA|NA|TRBV13
TGTGCCAGCAGCTTAGACTGGGCCAGCCAAGAGACCCAGTACTTC
CASSLDWASQETQYF
>TRBJ1-4|NA|NA|TRBV19
TGTGCCAGTAAGGACGGGCAGGGAATTGAAAAACTGTTTTTT
CASKDGQGIEKLFF
>TRBJ1-4|NA|NA|TRBV6-6
TGTGCCAGCAGCATGGGAGCGATTGGAGAAAAACTGTTTTTT
CASSMGAIGEKLFF
>TRBJ1-2|NA|NA|TRBV29-1
TGCAGCGTTGAAGAGGGGTGGAGCAGGGGAGGTGGCTACACCTTC
CSVEEGWSRGGGYTF
>TRBJ1-5|NA|NA|TRBV2
TGTGCCAGCAGTGAAGCGGGGGGGACCGGGCCCCAGCATTTT
CASSEAGGTGPQHF
>TRBJ1-4|TRBD1|NA|TRBV7-3
TGTGCCAGCAGCCCGACGGGACAGAGTAATGAAAAACTGTTTTTT
CASSPTGQSNEKLFF
>TRBJ2-7|TRBD2|NA|TRBV6-5
TGTGCCAGCAGTTCGGGTTGGGGTAGCGGGAGTCTCGAGCAGTACTTC
CASSSGWGSGSLEQYF
>TRBJ1-1|NA|NA|TRBV6-5
TGTGCCAGCAGTGGCCGGGGGGCGGGGAACACTGAAGCTTTCTTT
CASSGRGAGNTEAFF
>TRBJ2-3|TRBD1|NA|TRBV10-3
TGTGCCATCAGTGAAATCGTGGCCAGGGGGACGACAGATACGCAGTATTTT
CAISEIVARGTTDTQYF
>TRBJ2-3|NA|NA|TRBV29-1
TGCAGCGTTGCATCCAGACAGTACGCAGATACGCAGTATTTT
CSVASRQYADTQYF
>TRBJ1-3|NA|NA|TRBV30
TGTGCCTGGACAGACGGACACTCTGGAAACACCATATATTTT
CAWTDGHSGNTIYF
>TRBJ1-2|TRBD1|NA|TRBV19
TGTGCCAGTAGTATACAGGGGGCTTATGGCTACACCTTC
CASSIQGAYGYTF
>TRBJ2-5|TRBD2|NA|TRBV30
TGTGCCTGGGATCCGGGACTAGCGGGAGGGAGGGAGACCCAGTACTTC
CAWDPGLAGGRETQYF
>TRBJ2-3|TRBD1|NA|TRBV11-2
TGTGCCAGCAGCTTAAGGACAGGCTACACAGATACGCAGTATTTT
CASSLRTGYTDTQYF
>TRBJ2-7|NA|NA|TRBV2
TGTGCCAGCAGAACACAGGTTTTCGAGCAGTACTTC
CASRTQVFEQYF
>TRBJ2-1|NA|NA|TRBV9
TGTGCCAGCAGCTCGAGGGGTGAGCTCAGGGGTGAGCAGTTCTTC
CASSSRGELRGEQFF
>TRBJ1-2|NA|once|TRBV7-8
TGTGCCAGCAGCCCGGGACAAAACTATGGCTACACCTTC
CASSPGQNYGYTF
>TRBJ2-7|NA|NA|TRBV9
TGTGCCAGCAGCGTAGGCGAACACTACGAGCAGTACTTC
CASSVGEHYEQYF